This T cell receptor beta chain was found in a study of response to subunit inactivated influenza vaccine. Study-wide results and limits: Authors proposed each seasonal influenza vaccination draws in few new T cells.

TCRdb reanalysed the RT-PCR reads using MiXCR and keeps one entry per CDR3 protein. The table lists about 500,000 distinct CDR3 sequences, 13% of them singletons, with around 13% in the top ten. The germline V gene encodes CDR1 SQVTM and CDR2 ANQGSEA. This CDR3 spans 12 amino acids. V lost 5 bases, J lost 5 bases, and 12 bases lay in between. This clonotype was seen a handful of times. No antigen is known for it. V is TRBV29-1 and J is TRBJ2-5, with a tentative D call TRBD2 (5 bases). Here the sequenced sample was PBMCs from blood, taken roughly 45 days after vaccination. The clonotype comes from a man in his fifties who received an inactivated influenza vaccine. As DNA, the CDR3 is TGCAGCGTTTCCCGAGTAGCGGAGACCCAGTACTTC. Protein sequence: CSVSRVAETQYF.